This T cell receptor beta chain was captured in a study of blood T cell repertoires in COVID-19 (dated by TCRdb to 2020 to 2022). Describing the broader study: Samples from collaborators originated in the United States, Italy and Spain and spanned both the acute and convalescent phases of COVID-19. The prospective study material was composed of cDNA or gDNA derived from T cells, B-cell-depleted T cells, or PBMCs. Subjects who had been exposed to COVID-19, were actively infected with it, or had recovered from it provided the deeply sampled blood TCRbeta repertoires that made up the dataset. A freely available public database, intended as a resource for researchers studying the immune response to SARS-CoV-2, is where the repertoires were released. The samples were drawn from two sources: the first 160 participants of the ongoing ImmuneRACE study, and 950 to 1,500 subjects contributed by 6 global collaborators. A de-identified subject ID, COVID-19 status, age in years and sex were almost always included in the sample metadata. HLA class I and class II types, where available, came from metadata supplied by the sample provider rather than from assay-based typing. Study-wide conclusions, independent of this receptor: How much clinical and demographic metadata was included differed by source and by participant, and the metadata was provided uncurated.

TCRbeta CDR3 regions were amplified from genomic DNA using the immunoSEQ Assay, a bias-controlled multiplex PCR. Concerning the study's data processing: The number of nucleated cells in each sample was estimated from the amplification of reference gene primers within the assay. Sequence reads were collapsed and filtered to measure the absolute abundance of every unique TCRbeta CDR3 rearrangement. Productive Simpson clonality was computed per sample as the square root of Simpson's diversity index over productive rearrangements. TCRdb obtained this table from immuneACCESS and retained in-frame rearrangements with V and J assigned. These tables miss some clones; where compared with another copy, unresolved V genes account for less than half of the shortfall, and the remainder is unexplained. V and J calls and clone size follow that table, whereas D and trimming were derived from the DNA. The sample table holds about 240,000 clones, of which around 86% were seen once. The ten largest clones capture 3.3% of the sample.

Participants in the prospective study were aged roughly 18 to 100 years, lived in more than 20 United States geographic areas, and enrolled through a virtual design. In the prospective study, participants were assigned to cohorts based on the clinical history participants reported in a screening survey and a study questionnaire. In the prospective study, whole blood, serum and a nasopharyngeal or oropharyngeal swab were collected from each participant by mobile phlebotomists. Participants in the prospective study had the option to provide additional blood draws and questionnaires over an approximately 2-month period. Before DNA extraction, blood samples from the prospective study were shipped at room temperature or frozen. Notes on this clone: Its antigen specificity is not known. Base qualities are missing; no much larger clone stands one base away.

Reading from cysteine to phenylalanine, the CDR3 counts 14 amino acids. CDR3 DNA only is kept here, 42 bases in frame from base 1. Clipping removes 4 bases from V and 3 bases from J, with 4 as the unmatched junction base count. The CDR1 and CDR2 encoded by the germline V gene are SGHRS and YFSETQ. The sequence is built from TRBV5-1 and TRBJ2-7; 10 central bases correspond to TRBD2. Sequenced: PBMCs or T cells enriched from blood (not recorded which). The receptor was derived from a woman in her forties with acute COVID-19. The sequenced DNA: TGCGCCAGCAGCCCGCTAGCGGGAGTCTACGAGCAGTACTTC. Protein translation: CASSPLAGVYEQYF.